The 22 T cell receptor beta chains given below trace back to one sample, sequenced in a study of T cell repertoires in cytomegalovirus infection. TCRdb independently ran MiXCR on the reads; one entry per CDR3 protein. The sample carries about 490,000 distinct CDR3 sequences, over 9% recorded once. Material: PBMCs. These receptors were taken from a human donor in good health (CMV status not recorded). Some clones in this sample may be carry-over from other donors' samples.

The CDR3 DNA sequence: TGTGCCAGCAGCCCGTCGGGGGTCTATGGCTACACCTTC. This gives the protein CASSPSGVYGYTF. V and J are TRBV14 and TRBJ1-2; D is possibly TRBD1 (5 bases). V gave up 4 bases and J gave up 4 bases, with 10 bases separating them. The CDR3 is made up of 13 amino acids. CDR1 and CDR2 from the germline V gene are SGHDN and FVKESK.

CDR3 loop: CASSVTGWGEKLFF. CDR3 nucleotides: TGTGCCAGCAGCGTTACAGGGTGGGGCGAAAAACTGTTTTTT. The rearrangement uses TRBV9 and TRBJ1-4, with a weak D call TRBD1 (6 bases). The length of the CDR3 is 14 residues. Deletions cut 2 bases from V and 8 bases from J, with 13 bases between. CDR1 is SGDLS and CDR2 is YYNGEE in the germline V gene.

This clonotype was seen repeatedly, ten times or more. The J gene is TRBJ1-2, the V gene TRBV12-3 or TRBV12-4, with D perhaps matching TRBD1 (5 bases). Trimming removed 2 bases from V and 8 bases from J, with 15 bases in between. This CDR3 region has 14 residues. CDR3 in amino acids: CASSLRGQGSGYTF. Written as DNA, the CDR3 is TGTGCCAGCAGTTTACGTGGGCAGGGTAGCGGCTACACCTTC.

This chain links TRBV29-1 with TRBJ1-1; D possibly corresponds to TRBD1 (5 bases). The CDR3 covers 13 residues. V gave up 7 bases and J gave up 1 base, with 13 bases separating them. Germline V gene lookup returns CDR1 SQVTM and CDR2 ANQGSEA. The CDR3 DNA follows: TGCAGCGCCCTAAGGGACCGGAACACTGAAGCTTTCTTT. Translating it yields CSALRDRNTEAFF.

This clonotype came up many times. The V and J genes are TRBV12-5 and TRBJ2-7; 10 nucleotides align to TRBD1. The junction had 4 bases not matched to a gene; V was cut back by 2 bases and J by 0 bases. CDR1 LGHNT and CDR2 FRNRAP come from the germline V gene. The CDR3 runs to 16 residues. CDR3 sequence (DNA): TGTGCTAGTGGTTTGAGGGGACAGGGGCCCTCCTACGAGCAGTACTTC. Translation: CASGLRGQGPSYEQYF.

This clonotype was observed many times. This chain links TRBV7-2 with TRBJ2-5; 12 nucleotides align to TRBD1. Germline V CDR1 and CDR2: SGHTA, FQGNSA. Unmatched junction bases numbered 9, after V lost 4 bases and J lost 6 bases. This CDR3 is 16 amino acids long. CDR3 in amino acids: CASSSSGTGGGKTQYF. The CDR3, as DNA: TGTGCCAGCAGCTCGTCCGGGACAGGGGGCGGGAAGACCCAGTACTTC.

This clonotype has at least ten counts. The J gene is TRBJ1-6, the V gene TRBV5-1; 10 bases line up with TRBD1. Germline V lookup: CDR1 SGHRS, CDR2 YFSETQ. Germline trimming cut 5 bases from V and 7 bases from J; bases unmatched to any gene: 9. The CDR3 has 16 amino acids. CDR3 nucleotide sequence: TGCGCCAGCAGTCTAACGGGACAGGGGCGAAATTCACCCCTCCACTTT. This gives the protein CASSLTGQGRNSPLHF.

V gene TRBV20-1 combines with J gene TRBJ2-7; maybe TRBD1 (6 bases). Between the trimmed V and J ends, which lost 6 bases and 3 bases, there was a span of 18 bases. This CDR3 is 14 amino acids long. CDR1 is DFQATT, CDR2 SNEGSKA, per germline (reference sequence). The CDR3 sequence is CSAGIGQNLYEQYF. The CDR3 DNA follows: TGCAGTGCAGGGATCGGACAGAACCTCTACGAGCAGTACTTC.

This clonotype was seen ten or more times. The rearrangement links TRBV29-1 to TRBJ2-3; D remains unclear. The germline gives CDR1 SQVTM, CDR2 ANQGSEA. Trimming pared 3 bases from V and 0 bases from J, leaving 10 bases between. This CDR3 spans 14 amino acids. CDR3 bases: TGCAGCGTTGATAGCCAGTATAGCACAGATACGCAGTATTTT. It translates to CSVDSQYSTDTQYF.

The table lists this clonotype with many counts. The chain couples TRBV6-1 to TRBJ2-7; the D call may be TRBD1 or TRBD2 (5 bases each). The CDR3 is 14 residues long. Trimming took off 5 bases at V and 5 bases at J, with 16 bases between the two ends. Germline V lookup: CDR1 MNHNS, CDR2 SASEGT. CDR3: CASSWDPGGDEQYF. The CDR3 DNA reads TGTGCCAGCAGTTGGGACCCTGGGGGTGACGAGCAGTACTTC.

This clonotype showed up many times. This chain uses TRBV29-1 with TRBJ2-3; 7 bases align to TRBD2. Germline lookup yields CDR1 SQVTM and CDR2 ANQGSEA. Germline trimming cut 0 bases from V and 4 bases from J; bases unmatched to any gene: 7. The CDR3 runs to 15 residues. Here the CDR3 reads CSVEDPGGGPDTQYF. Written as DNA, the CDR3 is TGCAGCGTTGAAGATCCGGGCGGGGGACCAGATACGCAGTATTTT.

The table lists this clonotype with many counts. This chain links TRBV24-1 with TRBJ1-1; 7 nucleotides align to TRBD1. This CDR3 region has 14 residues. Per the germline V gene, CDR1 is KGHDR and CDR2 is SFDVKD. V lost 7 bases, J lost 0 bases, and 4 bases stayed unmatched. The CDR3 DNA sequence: TGTGCCACCAGGGGCAGGGGGGTGAACACTGAAGCTTTCTTT. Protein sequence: CATRGRGVNTEAFF.

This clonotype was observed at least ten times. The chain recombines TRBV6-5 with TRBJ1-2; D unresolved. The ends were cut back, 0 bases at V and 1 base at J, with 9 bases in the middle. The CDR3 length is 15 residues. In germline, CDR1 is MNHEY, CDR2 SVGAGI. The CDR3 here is CASSYSSRSNYGYTF. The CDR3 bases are TGTGCCAGCAGTTACTCGAGCCGGAGTAACTATGGCTACACCTTC.

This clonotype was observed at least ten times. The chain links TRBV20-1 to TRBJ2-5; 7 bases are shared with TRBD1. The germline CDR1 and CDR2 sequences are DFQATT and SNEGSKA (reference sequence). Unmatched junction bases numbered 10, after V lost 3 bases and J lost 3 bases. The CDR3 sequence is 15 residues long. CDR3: CSAREDRRMKETQYF. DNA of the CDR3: TGCAGTGCTAGGGAGGACAGGCGTATGAAAGAGACCCAGTACTTC.

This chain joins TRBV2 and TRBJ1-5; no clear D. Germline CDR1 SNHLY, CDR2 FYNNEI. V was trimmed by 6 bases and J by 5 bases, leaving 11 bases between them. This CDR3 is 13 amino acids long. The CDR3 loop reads CASSPNPDQPQHF. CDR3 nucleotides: TGTGCCAGCAGCCCCAACCCCGATCAGCCCCAGCATTTT.

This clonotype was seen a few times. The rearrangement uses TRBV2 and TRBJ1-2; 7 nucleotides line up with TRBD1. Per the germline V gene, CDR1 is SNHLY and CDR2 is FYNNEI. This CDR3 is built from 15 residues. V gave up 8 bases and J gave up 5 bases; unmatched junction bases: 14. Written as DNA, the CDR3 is TGTGCCAGCTGGAGACCCCCCGGACAGGATTATGGCTACACCTTC. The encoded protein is CASWRPPGQDYGYTF.

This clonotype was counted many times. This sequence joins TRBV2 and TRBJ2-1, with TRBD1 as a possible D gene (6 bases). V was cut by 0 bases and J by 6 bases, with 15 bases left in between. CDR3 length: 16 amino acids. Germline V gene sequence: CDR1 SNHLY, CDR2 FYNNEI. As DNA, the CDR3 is TGTGCCAGCAGTGAAGCGTTCAGGGGATCGCGCAATGAGCAGTTCTTC. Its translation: CASSEAFRGSRNEQFF.

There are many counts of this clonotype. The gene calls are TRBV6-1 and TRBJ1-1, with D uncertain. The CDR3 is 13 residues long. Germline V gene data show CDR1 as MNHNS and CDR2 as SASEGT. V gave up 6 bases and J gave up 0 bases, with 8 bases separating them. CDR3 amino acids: CASSKTLNTEAFF. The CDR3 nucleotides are TGTGCCAGCAGCAAGACATTGAACACTGAAGCTTTCTTT.

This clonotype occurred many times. CDR3: CASSLGGGGSGNTIYF. DNA of the CDR3: TGTGCCAGCAGTTTAGGAGGGGGTGGCTCTGGAAACACCATATATTTT. This chain uses TRBV12-3 or TRBV12-4 with TRBJ1-3; possible D gene TRBD1, 6 bases. V gave up 1 base and J gave up 0 bases, with 10 bases separating them. The CDR3 is made up of 16 amino acids.

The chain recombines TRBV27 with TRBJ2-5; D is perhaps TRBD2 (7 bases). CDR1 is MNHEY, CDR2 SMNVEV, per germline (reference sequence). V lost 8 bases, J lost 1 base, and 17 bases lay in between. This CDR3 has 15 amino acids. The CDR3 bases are TGTGCCAGCTCAACAGGGAGGGGGTCCCAAGAGACCCAGTACTTC. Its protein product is CASSTGRGSQETQYF.

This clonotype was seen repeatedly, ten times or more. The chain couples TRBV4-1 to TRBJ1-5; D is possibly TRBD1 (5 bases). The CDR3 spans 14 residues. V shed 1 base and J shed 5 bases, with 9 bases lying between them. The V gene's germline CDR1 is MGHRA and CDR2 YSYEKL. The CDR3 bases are TGCGCCAGCAGCCAAGTTTCGGGGGATCAGCCCCAGCATTTT. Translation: CASSQVSGDQPQHF.

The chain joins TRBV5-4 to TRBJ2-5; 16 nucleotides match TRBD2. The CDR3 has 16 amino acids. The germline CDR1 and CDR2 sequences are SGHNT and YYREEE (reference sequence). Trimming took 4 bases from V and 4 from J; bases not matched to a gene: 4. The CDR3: CASSRGTSGGGETQYF. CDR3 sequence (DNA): TGTGCCAGCAGCCGAGGGACTAGCGGGGGGGGAGAGACCCAGTACTTC.